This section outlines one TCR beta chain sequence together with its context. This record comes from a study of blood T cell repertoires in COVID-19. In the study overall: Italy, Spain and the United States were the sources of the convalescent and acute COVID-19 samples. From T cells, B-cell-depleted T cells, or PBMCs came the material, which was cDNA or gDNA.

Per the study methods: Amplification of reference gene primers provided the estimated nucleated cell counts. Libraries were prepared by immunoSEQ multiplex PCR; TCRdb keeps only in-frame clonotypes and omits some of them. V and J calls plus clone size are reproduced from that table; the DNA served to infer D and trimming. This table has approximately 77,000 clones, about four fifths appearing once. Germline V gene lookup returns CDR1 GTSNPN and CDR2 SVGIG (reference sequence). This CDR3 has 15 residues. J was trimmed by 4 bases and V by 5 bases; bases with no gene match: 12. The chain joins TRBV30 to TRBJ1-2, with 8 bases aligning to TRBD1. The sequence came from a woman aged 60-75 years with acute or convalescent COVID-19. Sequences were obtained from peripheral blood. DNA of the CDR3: TGTGCCTGGTGCCCCTACCCAGGGACAGGCTATGGCTACACCTTC. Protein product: CAWCPYPGTGYGYTF. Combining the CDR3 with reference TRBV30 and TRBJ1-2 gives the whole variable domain SQTIHQWPATLVQPVGSPLSLECTVEGTSNPNLYWYRQAAGRGLQLLFYSVGIGQISSEVPQNLSASRPQDRQFILSSKKLLLSDSGFYLCAWCPYPGTGYGYTFGSGTRLTVV.